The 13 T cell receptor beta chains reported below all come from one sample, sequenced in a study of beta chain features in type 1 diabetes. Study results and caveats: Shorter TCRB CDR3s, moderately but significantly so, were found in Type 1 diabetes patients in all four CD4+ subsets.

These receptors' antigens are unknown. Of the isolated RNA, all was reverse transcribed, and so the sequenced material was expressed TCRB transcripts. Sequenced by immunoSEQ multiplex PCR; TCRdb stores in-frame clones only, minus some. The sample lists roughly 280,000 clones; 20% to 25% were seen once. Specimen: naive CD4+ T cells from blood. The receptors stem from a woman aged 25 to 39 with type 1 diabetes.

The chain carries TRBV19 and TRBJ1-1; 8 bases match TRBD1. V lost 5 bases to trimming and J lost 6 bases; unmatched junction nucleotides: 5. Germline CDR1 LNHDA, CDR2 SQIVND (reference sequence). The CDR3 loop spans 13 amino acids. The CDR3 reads CASSPTGVPEAFF. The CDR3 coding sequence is TGTGCCAGTAGTCCGACAGGGGTCCCTGAAGCTTTCTTT.

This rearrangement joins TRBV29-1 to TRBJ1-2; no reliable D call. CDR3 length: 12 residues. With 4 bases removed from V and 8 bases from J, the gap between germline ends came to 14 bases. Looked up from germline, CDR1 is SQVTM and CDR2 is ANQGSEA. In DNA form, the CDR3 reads TGCAGCGTTGTTCGGGGTACGGACGGCTACACCTTC. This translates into CSVVRGTDGYTF. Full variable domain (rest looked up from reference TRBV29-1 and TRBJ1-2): SAVISQKPSRDICQRGTSLTIQCQVDSQVTMMFWYRQQPGQSLTLIATANQGSEATYESGFVIDKFPISRPNLTFSTLTVSNMSPEDSSIYLCSVVRGTDGYTFGSGTRLTVV.

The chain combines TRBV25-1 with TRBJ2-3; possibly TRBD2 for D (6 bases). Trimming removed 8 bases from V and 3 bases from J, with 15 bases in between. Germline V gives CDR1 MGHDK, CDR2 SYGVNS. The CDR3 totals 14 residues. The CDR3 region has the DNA TGTGCCAGCTCCCCCCGGGGGACGACAGATACGCAGTATTTT. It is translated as CASSPRGTTDTQYF.

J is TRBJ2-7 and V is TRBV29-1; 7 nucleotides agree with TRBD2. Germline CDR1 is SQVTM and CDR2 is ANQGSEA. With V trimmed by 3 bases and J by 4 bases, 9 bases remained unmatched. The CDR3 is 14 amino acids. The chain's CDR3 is CSVDPGEGQYEQYF. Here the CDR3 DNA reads TGCAGCGTTGATCCCGGGGAGGGGCAATACGAGCAGTACTTC.

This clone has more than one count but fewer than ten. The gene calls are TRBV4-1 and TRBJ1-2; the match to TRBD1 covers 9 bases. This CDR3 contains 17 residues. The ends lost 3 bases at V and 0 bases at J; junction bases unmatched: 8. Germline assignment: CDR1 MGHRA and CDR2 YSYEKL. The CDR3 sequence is CASSQVGQGTSNYGYTF. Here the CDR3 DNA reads TGCGCCAGCAGCCAGGTTGGACAGGGGACCTCTAACTATGGCTACACCTTC.

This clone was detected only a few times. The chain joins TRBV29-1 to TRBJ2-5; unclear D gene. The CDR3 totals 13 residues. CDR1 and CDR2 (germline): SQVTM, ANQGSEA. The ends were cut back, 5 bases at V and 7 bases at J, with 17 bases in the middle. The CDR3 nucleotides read TGCAGCGTTTATTTAGCAGACCCCAGGACCCAGTACTTC. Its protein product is CSVYLADPRTQYF.

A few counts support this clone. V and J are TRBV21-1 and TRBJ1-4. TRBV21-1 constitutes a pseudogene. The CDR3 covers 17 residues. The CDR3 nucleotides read TGTGCCAGCAGCAATTGTATCCACGTAGCAACTAATGAAAAACTGTTTTTT. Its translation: CASSNCIHVATNEKLFF.

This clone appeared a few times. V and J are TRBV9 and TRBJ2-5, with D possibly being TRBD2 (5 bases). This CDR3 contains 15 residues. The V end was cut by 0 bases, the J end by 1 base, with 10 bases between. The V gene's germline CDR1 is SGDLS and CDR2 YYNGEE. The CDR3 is CASSVDPGSQETQYF. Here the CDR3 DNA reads TGTGCCAGCAGCGTAGACCCGGGGTCCCAAGAGACCCAGTACTTC. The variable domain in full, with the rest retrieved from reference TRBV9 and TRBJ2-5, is DSGVTQTPKHLITATGQRVTLRCSPRSGDLSVYWYQQSLDQGLQFLIQYYNGEERAKGNILERFSAQQFPDLHSELNLSSLELGDSALYFCASSVDPGSQETQYFGPGTRLLVL.

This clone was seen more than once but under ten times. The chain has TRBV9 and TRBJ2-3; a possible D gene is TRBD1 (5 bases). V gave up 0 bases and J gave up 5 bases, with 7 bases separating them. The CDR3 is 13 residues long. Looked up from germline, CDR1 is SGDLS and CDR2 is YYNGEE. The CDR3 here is CASSVDRGDTQYF. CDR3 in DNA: TGTGCCAGCAGCGTAGATAGGGGAGATACGCAGTATTTT.

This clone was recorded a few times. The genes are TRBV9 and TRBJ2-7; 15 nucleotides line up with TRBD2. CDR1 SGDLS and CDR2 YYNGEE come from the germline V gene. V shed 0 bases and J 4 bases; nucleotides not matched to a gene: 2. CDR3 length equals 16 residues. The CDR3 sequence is CASSVDGLAGGYEQYF. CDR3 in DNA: TGTGCCAGCAGCGTAGATGGACTAGCGGGAGGGTACGAGCAGTACTTC.

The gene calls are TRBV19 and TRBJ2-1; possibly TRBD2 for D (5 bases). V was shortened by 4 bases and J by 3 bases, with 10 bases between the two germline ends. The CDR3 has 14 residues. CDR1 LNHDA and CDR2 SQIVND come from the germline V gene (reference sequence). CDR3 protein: CASSTGRYYNEQFF. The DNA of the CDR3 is TGTGCCAGTAGTACGGGGAGATACTACAATGAGCAGTTCTTC.

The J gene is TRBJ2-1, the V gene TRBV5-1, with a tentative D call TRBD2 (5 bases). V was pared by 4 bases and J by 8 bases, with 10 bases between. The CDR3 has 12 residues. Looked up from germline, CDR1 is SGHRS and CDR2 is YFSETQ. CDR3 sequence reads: CASSAAGDEQFF. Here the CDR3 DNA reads TGCGCCAGCAGCGCAGCCGGGGATGAGCAGTTCTTC. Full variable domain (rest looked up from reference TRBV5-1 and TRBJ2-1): KAGVTQTPRYLIKTRGQQVTLSCSPISGHRSVSWYQQTPGQGLQFLFEYFSETQRNKGNFPGRFSGRQFSNSRSEMNVSTLELGDSALYLCASSAAGDEQFFGPGTRLTVL.

The CDR3 DNA sequence: TGTGCCAGCAGCTTATTCCGGGACACCGGGGAGCTGTTTTTT. Translating it yields CASSLFRDTGELFF. V usage is TRBV7-3 and J usage is TRBJ2-2; D uncertain. Germline V lookup: CDR1 SGHTA, CDR2 FQGTGA. The V and J ends lost 2 bases and 3 bases respectively, with 7 bases between them. This CDR3 has 14 amino acids.